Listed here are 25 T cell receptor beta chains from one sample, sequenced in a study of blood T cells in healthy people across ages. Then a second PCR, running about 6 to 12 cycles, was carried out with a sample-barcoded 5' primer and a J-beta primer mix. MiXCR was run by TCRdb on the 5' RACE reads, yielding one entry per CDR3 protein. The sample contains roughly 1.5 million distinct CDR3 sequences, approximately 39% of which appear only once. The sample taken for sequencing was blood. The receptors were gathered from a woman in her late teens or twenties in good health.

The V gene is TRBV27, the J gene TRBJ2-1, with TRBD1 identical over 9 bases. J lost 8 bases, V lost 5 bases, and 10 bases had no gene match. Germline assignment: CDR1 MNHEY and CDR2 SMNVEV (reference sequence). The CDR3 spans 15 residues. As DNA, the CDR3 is TGTGCCAGCAGTCCAAACAGGGGGCTAACGTATGAGCAGTTCTTC. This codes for CASSPNRGLTYEQFF.

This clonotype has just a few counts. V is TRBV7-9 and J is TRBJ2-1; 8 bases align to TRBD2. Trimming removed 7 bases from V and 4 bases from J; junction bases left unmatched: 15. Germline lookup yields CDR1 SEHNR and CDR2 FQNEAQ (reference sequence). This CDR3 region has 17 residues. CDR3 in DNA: TGTGCCAGCAACCCTCTTGGGCGGGGGGCGCCGTACAATGAGCAGTTCTTC. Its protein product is CASNPLGRGAPYNEQFF.

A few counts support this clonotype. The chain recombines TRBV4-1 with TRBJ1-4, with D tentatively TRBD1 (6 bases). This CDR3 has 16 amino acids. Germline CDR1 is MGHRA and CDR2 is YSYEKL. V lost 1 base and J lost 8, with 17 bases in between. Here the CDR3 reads CASSQGRGGAGEKLFF. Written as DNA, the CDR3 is TGCGCCAGCAGCCAAGGAAGGGGGGGCGCGGGAGAAAAACTGTTTTTT.

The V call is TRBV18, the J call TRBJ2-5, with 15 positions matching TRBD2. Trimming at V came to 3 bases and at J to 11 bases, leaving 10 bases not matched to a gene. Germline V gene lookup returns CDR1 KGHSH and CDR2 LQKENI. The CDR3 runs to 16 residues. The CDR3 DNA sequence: TGTGCCAGCTCACCGAGGACTAGCGGGGGGGCTTATGAGCAGTACTTC. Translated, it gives CASSPRTSGGAYEQYF.

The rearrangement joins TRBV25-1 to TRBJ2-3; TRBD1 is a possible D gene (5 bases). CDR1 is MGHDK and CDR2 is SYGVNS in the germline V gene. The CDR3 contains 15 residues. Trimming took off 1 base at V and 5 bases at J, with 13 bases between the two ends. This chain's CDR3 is CASSELVGRGDTQYF. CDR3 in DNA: TGTGCCAGCAGTGAATTGGTAGGAAGGGGAGATACGCAGTATTTT.

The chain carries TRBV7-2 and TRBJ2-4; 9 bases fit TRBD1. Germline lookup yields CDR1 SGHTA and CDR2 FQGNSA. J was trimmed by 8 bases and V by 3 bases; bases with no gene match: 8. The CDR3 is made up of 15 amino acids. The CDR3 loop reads CASSLMGQGEDIQYF. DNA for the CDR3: TGTGCCAGCAGCTTGATGGGACAGGGCGAGGACATTCAGTACTTC.

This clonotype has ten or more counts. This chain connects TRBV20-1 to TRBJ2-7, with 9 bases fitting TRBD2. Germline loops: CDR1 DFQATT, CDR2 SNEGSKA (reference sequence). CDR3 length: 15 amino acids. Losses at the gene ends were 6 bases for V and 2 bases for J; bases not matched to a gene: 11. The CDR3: CSALTRRGGTYEQYF. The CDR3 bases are TGCAGTGCCCTGACGAGGCGGGGGGGAACCTACGAGCAGTACTTC.

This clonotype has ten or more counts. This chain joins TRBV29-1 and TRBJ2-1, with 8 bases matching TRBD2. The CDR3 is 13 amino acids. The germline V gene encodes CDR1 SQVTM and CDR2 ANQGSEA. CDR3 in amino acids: CSHQRGSYNEQFF. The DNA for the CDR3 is TGCAGTCATCAGCGGGGGTCGTACAATGAGCAGTTCTTC.

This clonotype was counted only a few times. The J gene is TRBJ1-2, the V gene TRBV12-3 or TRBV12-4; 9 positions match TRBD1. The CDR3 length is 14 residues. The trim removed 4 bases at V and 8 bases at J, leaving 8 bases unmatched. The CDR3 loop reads CASSSPDRGAGYTF. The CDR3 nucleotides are TGTGCCAGCAGTTCCCCGGACAGGGGTGCCGGCTACACCTTC.

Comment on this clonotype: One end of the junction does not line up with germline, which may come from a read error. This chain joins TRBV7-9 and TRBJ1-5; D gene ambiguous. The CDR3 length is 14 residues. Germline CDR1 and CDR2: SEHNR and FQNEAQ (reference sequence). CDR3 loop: CASSVASSNQPQHF. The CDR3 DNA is TGTGCCAGCAGCGTAGCCAGTAGCAATCAGCCCCAGCATTTT. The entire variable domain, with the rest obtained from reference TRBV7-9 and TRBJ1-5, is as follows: DTGVSQNPRHKITKRGQNVTFRCDPISEHNRLYWYRQTLGQGPEFLTYFQNEAQLEKSRLLSDRFSAERPKGSFSTLEIQRTEQGDSAMYLCASSVASSNQPQHFGDGTRLSIL.

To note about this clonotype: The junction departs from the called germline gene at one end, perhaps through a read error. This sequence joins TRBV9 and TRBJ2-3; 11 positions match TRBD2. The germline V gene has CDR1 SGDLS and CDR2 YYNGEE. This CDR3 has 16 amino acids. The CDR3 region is CASSVGTSGHTDTQNF. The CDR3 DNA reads TGTGCCAGCAGCGTGGGGACTAGCGGACACACAGATACGCAGAATTTT.

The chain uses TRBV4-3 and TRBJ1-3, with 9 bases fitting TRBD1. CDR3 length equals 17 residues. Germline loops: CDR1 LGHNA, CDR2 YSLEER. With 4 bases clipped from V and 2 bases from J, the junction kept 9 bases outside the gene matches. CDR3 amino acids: CASSRTGTGITGNTIYF. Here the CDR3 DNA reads TGCGCCAGCAGCCGTACCGGGACAGGGATCACTGGAAACACCATATATTTT.

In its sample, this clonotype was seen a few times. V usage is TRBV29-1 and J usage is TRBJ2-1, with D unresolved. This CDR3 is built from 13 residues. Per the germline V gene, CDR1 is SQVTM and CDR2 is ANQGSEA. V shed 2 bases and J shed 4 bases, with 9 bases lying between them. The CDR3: CSVETRRYNEQFF. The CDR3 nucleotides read TGCAGCGTTGAAACTCGCCGATACAATGAGCAGTTCTTC.

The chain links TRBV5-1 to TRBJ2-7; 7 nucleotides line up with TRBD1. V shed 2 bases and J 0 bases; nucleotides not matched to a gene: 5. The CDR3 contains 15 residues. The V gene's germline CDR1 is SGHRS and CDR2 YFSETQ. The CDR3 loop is CASSLLGQSSYEQYF. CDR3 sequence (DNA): TGCGCCAGCAGCTTACTGGGACAGAGCTCCTACGAGCAGTACTTC.

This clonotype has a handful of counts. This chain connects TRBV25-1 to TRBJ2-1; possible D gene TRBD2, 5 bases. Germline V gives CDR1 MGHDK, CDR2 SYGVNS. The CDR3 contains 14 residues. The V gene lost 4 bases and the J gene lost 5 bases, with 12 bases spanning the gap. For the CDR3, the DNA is TGTGCCAGCAGTGGAGGGAAAGGTCACAATGAGCAGTTCTTC. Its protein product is CASSGGKGHNEQFF.

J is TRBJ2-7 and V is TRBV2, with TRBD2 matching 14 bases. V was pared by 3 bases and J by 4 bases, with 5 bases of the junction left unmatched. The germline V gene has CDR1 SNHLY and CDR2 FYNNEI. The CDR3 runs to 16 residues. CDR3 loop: CASSDGLAGGQYEQYF. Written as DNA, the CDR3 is TGTGCCAGCAGTGATGGACTAGCGGGGGGACAGTACGAGCAGTACTTC.

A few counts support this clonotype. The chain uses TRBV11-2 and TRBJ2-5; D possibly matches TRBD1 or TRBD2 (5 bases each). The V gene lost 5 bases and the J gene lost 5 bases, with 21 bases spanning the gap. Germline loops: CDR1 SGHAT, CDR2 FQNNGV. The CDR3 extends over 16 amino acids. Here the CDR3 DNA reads TGTGCCAGCAGCCCATTACCCGGGACGAATTTGGAGACCCAGTACTTC. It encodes CASSPLPGTNLETQYF.

CDR3 DNA sequence: TGCGCCAGCAGCTTGGCCGAACCGAACACTGAAGCTTTCTTT. This codes for CASSLAEPNTEAFF. V and J are TRBV5-1 and TRBJ1-1, with D hard to call. Germline V CDR1 and CDR2: SGHRS, YFSETQ. V lost 0 bases and J 1 base, leaving 7 bases between the germline ends. This CDR3 spans 14 amino acids.

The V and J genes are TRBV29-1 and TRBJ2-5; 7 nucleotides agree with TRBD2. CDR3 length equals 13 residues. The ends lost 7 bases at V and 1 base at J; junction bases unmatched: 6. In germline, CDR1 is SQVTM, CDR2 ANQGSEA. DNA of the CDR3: TGCAGCGGTCGGGGAGGGAGCCAAGAGACCCAGTACTTC. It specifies CSGRGGSQETQYF.

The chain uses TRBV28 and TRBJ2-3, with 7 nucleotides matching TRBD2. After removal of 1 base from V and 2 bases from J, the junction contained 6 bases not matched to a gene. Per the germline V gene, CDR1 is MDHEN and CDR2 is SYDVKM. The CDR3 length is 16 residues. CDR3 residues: CASSLSSAGPTDTQYF. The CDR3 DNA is TGTGCCAGCAGTTTATCTTCAGCGGGACCCACAGATACGCAGTATTTT.

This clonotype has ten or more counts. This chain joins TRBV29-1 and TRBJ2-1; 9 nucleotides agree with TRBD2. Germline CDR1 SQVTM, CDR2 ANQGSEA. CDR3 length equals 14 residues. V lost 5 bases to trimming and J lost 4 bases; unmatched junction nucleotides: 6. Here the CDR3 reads CSVRSGRSYNEQFF. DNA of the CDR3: TGCAGCGTTAGAAGCGGGAGGTCATACAATGAGCAGTTCTTC.

This CDR3 reads CATSKGINYGYTF. The CDR3 region has the DNA TGTGCCACCAGTAAGGGGATCAACTATGGCTACACCTTC. The chain uses TRBV24-1 and TRBJ1-2; D is perhaps TRBD1 (5 bases). Germline-derived CDR1 and CDR2 are KGHDR and SFDVKD. The CDR3 has 13 residues. Between the trimmed V and J ends, which lost 6 bases and 2 bases, there was a span of 9 bases.

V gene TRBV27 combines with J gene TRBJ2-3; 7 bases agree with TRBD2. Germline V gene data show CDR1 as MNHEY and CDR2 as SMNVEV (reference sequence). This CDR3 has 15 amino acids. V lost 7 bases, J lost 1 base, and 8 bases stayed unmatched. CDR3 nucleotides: TGTGCCAGCACCGTGTCGGCGGGGGGCACAGATACGCAGTATTTT. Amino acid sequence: CASTVSAGGTDTQYF.

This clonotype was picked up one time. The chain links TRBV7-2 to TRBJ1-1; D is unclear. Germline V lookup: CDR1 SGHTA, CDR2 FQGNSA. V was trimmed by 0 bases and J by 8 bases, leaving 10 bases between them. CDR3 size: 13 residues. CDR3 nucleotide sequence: TGTGCCAGCAGCTTAGCGCCGGGCAGGGAAGCTTTCTTT. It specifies CASSLAPGREAFF.

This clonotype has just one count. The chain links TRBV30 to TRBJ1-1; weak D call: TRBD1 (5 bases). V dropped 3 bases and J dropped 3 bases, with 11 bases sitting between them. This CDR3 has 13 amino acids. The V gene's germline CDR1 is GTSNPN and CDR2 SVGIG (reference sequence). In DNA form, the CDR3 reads TGTGCCTGGAGCCTAGGGGCGTACACTGAAGCTTTCTTT. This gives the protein CAWSLGAYTEAFF.